This TCR beta chain was recovered during a study of radiation and T cells in renal cell carcinoma. Germline-derived CDR1 and CDR2 are SGHTA and FQGNSA. CDR3 length: 16 residues. V was cut by 0 bases and J by 4 bases, with 16 bases left in between. Study-wide results and caveats: From baseline, blood top tumor clonotypes peaked at 2 weeks post-radiation.

The method was immunoSEQ multiplex PCR; TCRdb's version includes in-frame clones alone and lacks a portion of them. The table shows some 97,000 clones, with 75% to 85% occurring only once. This clone appeared a few times. Its specificity is unknown. This sample's time point: blood 4 weeks post-SBRT, at nephrectomy. The treatment denotes: 15 Gy SBRT to primary tumor, nephrectomy 4 weeks later. Nephrectomy followed 15 Gy stereotactic body radiation by 4 weeks. Radiation-treated patients gave blood at baseline, week 2 and week 4. Clear cell pathology was present in this patient's renal cell carcinoma. The rearrangement uses TRBV7-2 and TRBJ2-7; D possibly matches TRBD1 or TRBD2 (7 bases each). The sample in question was blood, obtained from a patient whose treatment included radiotherapy and nephrectomy. This TCR was sampled from a man aged 55 to 69 with renal cell carcinoma. The DNA of the CDR3 is TGTGCCAGCAGCTTAGCCCCAGGGGGGGTTCAATACGAGCAGTACTTC. This encodes CASSLAPGGVQYEQYF.